This passage covers 18 T cell receptor beta chains from one sample sequenced in a study of OX40 agonist ivuxolimab in advanced cancers. Sequenced by immunoSEQ multiplex PCR; TCRdb stores in-frame clones only, minus some. Among fewer than 60,000 clones listed, approximately 86% were seen once. The specimen comprised CD4+ or CD8+ T cells sorted from blood, sampled in a trial of the OX40 agonist ivuxolimab. These receptors originate from an adult with an advanced solid tumor such as melanoma, head and neck, liver or kidney cancer.

V usage is TRBV6-5 and J usage is TRBJ2-3, with 7 bases aligning to TRBD2. The CDR3 sequence is 16 residues long. Germline V gives CDR1 MNHEY, CDR2 SVGAGI. V lost 2 bases and J lost 2; bases outside the gene matches: 7. This CDR3 reads CASSYRSLAATDTQYF. In nucleotides, the CDR3 is TGTGCCAGCAGTTACAGATCTCTAGCGGCCACAGATACGCAGTATTTT.

This clone showed up just once. V gene TRBV7-9 combines with J gene TRBJ2-1; 9 nucleotides line up with TRBD2. V was pared by 5 bases and J by 7 bases, with 9 bases of the junction left unmatched. The CDR3 sequence is 15 residues long. Germline CDR1 SEHNR, CDR2 FQNEAQ (reference sequence). The CDR3 nucleotides are TGTGCCAGCAGCCGGAGTAGCGGGAGACTAAATGAGCAGTTCTTC. As protein: CASSRSSGRLNEQFF. Based on the CDR3 plus reference TRBV7-9 and TRBJ2-1, the full variable domain is DTGVSQNPRHKITKRGQNVTFRCDPISEHNRLYWYRQTLGQGPEFLTYFQNEAQLEKSRLLSDRFSAERPKGSFSTLEIQRTEQGDSAMYLCASSRSSGRLNEQFFGPGTRLTVL.

This chain joins TRBV7-2 and TRBJ2-5; 12 nucleotides match TRBD2. The CDR3 has 15 amino acids. Trimming took 8 bases from V and 1 from J; bases not matched to a gene: 5. From germline, CDR1 is SGHTA and CDR2 FQGNSA. The CDR3 DNA is TGTGCCAGCGACCTAGCGGGAGGGTCCCAAGAGACCCAGTACTTC. The encoded protein is CASDLAGGSQETQYF.

The count of this clone is one. The J gene is TRBJ2-2, the V gene TRBV5-1; unclear D gene. The germline CDR1 and CDR2 sequences are SGHRS and YFSETQ. This CDR3 region has 15 residues. The V end lost 0 bases, the J end lost 6 bases, and 12 bases lay between the germline ends. The CDR3 coding sequence is TGCGCCAGCAGCTTGGAGGTTGGGCGTCCCGGGGAGCTGTTTTTT. Its translation: CASSLEVGRPGELFF.

The V gene is TRBV5-1, the J gene TRBJ2-1; the D gene is possibly TRBD2 (5 bases). Trimming removed 4 bases at V and 4 bases at J, with 9 bases between. This CDR3 spans 13 amino acids. Germline V gene sequence: CDR1 SGHRS, CDR2 YFSETQ. The CDR3 DNA reads as TGCGCCAGCAGCGCGGACTTTTACAATGAGCAGTTCTTC. This sequence encodes CASSADFYNEQFF. The full variable domain, in which reference TRBV5-1 and TRBJ2-1 provide the parts outside the CDR3, is KAGVTQTPRYLIKTRGQQVTLSCSPISGHRSVSWYQQTPGQGLQFLFEYFSETQRNKGNFPGRFSGRQFSNSRSEMNVSTLELGDSALYLCASSADFYNEQFFGPGTRLTVL.

V and J are TRBV28 and TRBJ1-5; weak D call: TRBD1 (5 bases). CDR1 and CDR2 from the germline V gene are MDHEN and SYDVKM. The V end was cut by 10 bases, the J end by 1 base, with 17 bases between. The CDR3 runs 15 residues. The CDR3 region has the DNA TGTGCCACCAAAAAGAGGGGCGGCAGCAATCAGCCCCAGCATTTT. Encoded protein: CATKKRGGSNQPQHF.

V usage is TRBV4-3 and J usage is TRBJ2-5, with a tentative D call TRBD2 (6 bases). This CDR3 spans 14 amino acids. CDR1 and CDR2 (germline): LGHNA, YSLEER. Deletions cut 1 base from V and 14 bases from J, with 20 bases between. The CDR3 DNA is TGCGCCAGCAGCCAAGCCATTTCCGCGGGGTTCATATACTTC. It translates to CASSQAISAGFIYF.

V usage is TRBV28 and J usage is TRBJ1-5; weak D call: TRBD1 (5 bases). Germline CDR1 and CDR2: MDHEN and SYDVKM. The V end lost 3 bases, the J end lost 6 bases, and 21 bases lay between the germline ends. The length of the CDR3 is 17 residues. Written as DNA, the CDR3 is TGTGCCAGCAGTTTTTTTGATCAGGGTTATTCGGGTCAGCCCCAGCATTTT. Protein sequence: CASSFFDQGYSGQPQHF.

This clone was observed a handful of times. The rearrangement links TRBV5-4 to TRBJ2-2, with 8 bases identical to TRBD2. V trimming: 0 bases; J trimming: 4 bases; junction bases outside the gene matches: 8. This CDR3 is 17 amino acids long. Germline V gene lookup returns CDR1 SGHNT and CDR2 YYREEE (reference sequence). The CDR3, as DNA: TGTGCCAGCAGCTTGGTCCTAGCGGGTGCTTTCACCGGGGAGCTGTTTTTT. It yields the protein CASSLVLAGAFTGELFF.

The rearrangement uses TRBV19 and TRBJ2-5; D uncertain. Germline V CDR1 and CDR2: LNHDA, SQIVND (reference sequence). Trimming took off 3 bases at V and 5 bases at J, with 10 bases between the two ends. The CDR3 spans 13 residues. CDR3 bases: TGTGCCAGTAGTATCGCGACGTGGGAGACCCAGTACTTC. This gives the protein CASSIATWETQYF.

This clone appeared once. The V call is TRBV28, the J call TRBJ1-3; 9 bases are shared with TRBD1. There are 15 residues in the CDR3. Unmatched junction bases numbered 9, after V lost 7 bases and J lost 5 bases. In germline, CDR1 is MDHEN, CDR2 SYDVKM. CDR3 amino acids: CASNAWDRARNTIYF. The CDR3 region has the DNA TGTGCCAGCAACGCCTGGGACAGGGCTAGAAACACCATATATTTT.

The chain couples TRBV4-3 to TRBJ1-4, with TRBD1 identical over 9 bases. The CDR3 contains 16 residues. J gave up 6 bases and V 1 base, and 6 bases lay outside the gene matches. Germline lookup yields CDR1 LGHNA and CDR2 YSLEER. This CDR3 is CASSQARGTGYEKLFF. The CDR3 DNA reads TGCGCCAGCAGCCAAGCCCGGGGGACAGGGTATGAAAAACTGTTTTTT.

The V gene is TRBV28, the J gene TRBJ2-2; D possibly corresponds to TRBD1 (6 bases). The CDR3 loop spans 14 amino acids. Germline V gene lookup returns CDR1 MDHEN and CDR2 SYDVKM. Deletions cut 11 bases from V and 0 bases from J, with 13 bases between. In nucleotides, the CDR3 is TGTGCCGTACAGGGCCCCGCGAACACCGGGGAGCTGTTTTTT. Translation: CAVQGPANTGELFF. Combining the CDR3 with reference TRBV28 and TRBJ2-2 gives the whole variable domain DVKVTQSSRYLVKRTGEKVFLECVQDMDHENMFWYRQDPGLGLRLIYFSYDVKMKEKGDIPEGYSVSREKKERFSLILESASTNQTSMYLCAVQGPANTGELFFGEGSRLTVL.

V gene TRBV29-1 combines with J gene TRBJ1-1; D is undetermined. V lost 0 bases and J lost 2, with 10 bases in between. The CDR3 sequence is 14 residues long. Germline V gene lookup returns CDR1 SQVTM and CDR2 ANQGSEA. The CDR3 sequence: CSVEDLRRNTEAFF. The CDR3 bases are TGCAGCGTTGAAGATCTCAGGAGAAACACTGAAGCTTTCTTT.

This clone has just one count. J is TRBJ2-5 and V is TRBV19, with D perhaps matching TRBD1 (6 bases). The V gene's germline CDR1 is LNHDA and CDR2 SQIVND (reference sequence). V lost 8 bases and J 3 bases, leaving 13 bases between the germline ends. The CDR3 contains 13 residues. Here the CDR3 DNA reads TGTGCCAGTCGCAAATACAGGGAAGAGACCCAGTACTTC. Its protein product is CASRKYREETQYF.

The chain recombines TRBV19 with TRBJ2-5; maybe TRBD1 (6 bases). V was trimmed by 6 bases and J by 1 base, leaving 18 bases between them. Germline lookup yields CDR1 LNHDA and CDR2 SQIVND (reference sequence). This CDR3 comprises 16 residues. CDR3 sequence: CASSPPREGGQETQYF. CDR3 sequence (DNA): TGTGCCAGTAGCCCCCCCAGGGAAGGGGGCCAAGAGACCCAGTACTTC.

This chain uses TRBV9 with TRBJ2-3, with 8 nucleotides matching TRBD2. V lost 0 bases, J lost 3 bases, and 3 bases stayed unmatched. Germline V gives CDR1 SGDLS, CDR2 YYNGEE. The length of the CDR3 is 15 residues. DNA for the CDR3: TGTGCCAGCAGCGTAGGGGTAGCGGGGACAGATACGCAGTATTTT. Its translation: CASSVGVAGTDTQYF. Full variable domain (outside the CDR3, taken from reference TRBV9 and TRBJ2-3): DSGVTQTPKHLITATGQRVTLRCSPRSGDLSVYWYQQSLDQGLQFLIQYYNGEERAKGNILERFSAQQFPDLHSELNLSSLELGDSALYFCASSVGVAGTDTQYFGPGTRLTVL.

The chain employs TRBV30 and TRBJ2-3; D might be TRBD1 (5 bases). CDR3 size: 13 residues. Trimming took 0 bases from V and 6 from J, leaving 10 bases between them. The V gene's germline CDR1 is GTSNPN and CDR2 SVGIG (reference sequence). In DNA, the CDR3 is TGTGCCTGGAGTGTAGGAAGACAGGATACGCAGTATTTT. Encoded protein: CAWSVGRQDTQYF.